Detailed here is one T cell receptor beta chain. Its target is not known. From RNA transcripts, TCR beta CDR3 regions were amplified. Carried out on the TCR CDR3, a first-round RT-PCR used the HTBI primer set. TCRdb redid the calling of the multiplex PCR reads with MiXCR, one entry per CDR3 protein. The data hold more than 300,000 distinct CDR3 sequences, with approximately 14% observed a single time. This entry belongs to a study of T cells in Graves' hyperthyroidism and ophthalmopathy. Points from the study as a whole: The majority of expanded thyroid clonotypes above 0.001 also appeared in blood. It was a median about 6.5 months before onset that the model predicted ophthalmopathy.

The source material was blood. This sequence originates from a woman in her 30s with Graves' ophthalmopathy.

In DNA, the CDR3 is TGTGCCAGCAGTTACGGGGGGTTCTACGAGCAGTACTTC. As protein: CASSYGGFYEQYF. This chain connects TRBV6-2 or TRBV6-3 to TRBJ2-7; D is possibly TRBD2 (6 bases). This CDR3 is built from 13 residues. The V and J ends lost 2 bases and 3 bases respectively, with 8 bases between them. The germline V gene encodes CDR1 MNHEY and CDR2 SVGEGT.